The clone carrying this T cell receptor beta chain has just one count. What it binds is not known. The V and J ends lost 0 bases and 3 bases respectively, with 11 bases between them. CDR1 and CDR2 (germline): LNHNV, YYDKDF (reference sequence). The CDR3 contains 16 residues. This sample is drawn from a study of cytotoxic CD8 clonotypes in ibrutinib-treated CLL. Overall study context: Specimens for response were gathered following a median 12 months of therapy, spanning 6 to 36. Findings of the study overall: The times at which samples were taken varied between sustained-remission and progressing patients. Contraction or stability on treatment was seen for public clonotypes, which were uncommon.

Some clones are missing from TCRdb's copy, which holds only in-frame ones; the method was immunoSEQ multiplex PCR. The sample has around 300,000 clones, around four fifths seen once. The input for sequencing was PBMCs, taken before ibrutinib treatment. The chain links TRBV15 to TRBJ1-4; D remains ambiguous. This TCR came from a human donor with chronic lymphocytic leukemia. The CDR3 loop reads CATSREMARPNEKLFF. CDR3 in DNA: TGTGCCACCAGCAGAGAGATGGCCAGGCCTAATGAAAAACTGTTTTTT. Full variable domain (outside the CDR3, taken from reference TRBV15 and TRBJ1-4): DAMVIQNPRYQVTQFGKPVTLSCSQTLNHNVMYWYQQKSSQAPKLLFHYYDKDFNNEADTPDNFQSRRPNTSFCFLDIRSPGLGDTAMYLCATSREMARPNEKLFFGSGTQLSVL.